This TCR beta chain was captured by sequencing in a study of T cells in Graves' hyperthyroidism and ophthalmopathy. The CDR3 has 16 amino acids. V was clipped by 6 bases and J by 3 bases; unmatched bases: 8. Germline CDR1 is MNHEY and CDR2 is SVGAGI. This clonotype was observed many times. Amplification of TCR beta CDR3 regions used RNA as the template. First-round RT-PCR of the TCR CDR3 relied on the HTBI primer set. TCRdb called the multiplex PCR reads again in MiXCR, with one record for every CDR3 protein. The sample has roughly 560,000 distinct CDR3 sequences; roughly 14% are singletons. The sequencing sample was made of blood. The sequence was collected from a woman in her thirties or forties with Graves' ophthalmopathy. The chain is built from TRBV6-5 and TRBJ2-2, with TRBD2 identical over 9 bases. CDR3 in DNA: TGTGCCAGCAGGGGCGGCATAGCGGGAGACACCGGGGAGCTGTTTTTT. Encoded protein: CASRGGIAGDTGELFF.